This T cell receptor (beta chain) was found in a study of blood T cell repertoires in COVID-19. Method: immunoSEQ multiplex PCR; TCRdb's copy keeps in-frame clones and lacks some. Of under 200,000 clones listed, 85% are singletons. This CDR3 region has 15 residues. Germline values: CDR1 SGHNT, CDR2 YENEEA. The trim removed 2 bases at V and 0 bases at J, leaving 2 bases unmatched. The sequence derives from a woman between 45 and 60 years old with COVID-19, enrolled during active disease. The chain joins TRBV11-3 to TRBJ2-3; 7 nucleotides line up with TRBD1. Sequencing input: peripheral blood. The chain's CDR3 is CASSLLGQSTDTQYF. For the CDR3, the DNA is TGTGCCAGCAGCTTATTGGGACAGAGCACAGATACGCAGTATTTT.